The rows below give T cell receptor beta chains drawn from one sample of a study of regulatory T cells in long-lasting Graves disease. TCRdb analysed the multiplex PCR reads with MiXCR anew, one entry per CDR3 protein. Of just over 600,000 distinct CDR3 sequences in the sample, 16% were seen once. This same sample was also part of a study on T cells in Graves' hyperthyroidism and ophthalmopathy.

Source: peripheral blood mononuclear cells (PBMCs), taken at new diagnosis, from a patient treated with antithyroid drugs. The origin of the receptors is a woman younger than 45 with Graves disease. CDR3s include the opening cysteine and the closing phenylalanine or tryptophan. The order of the fields is clone size, D gene, J gene, V gene, CDR3 protein, CDR3 DNA. A D gene is named only where the DNA matches it firmly. Clone size, where shown, is once, few, many, or a class for clones that have expanded.

clone size: many; D gene: .; J gene: TRBJ1-2; V gene: TRBV29-1; CDR3 protein: CSVEDRLYYGYTF; CDR3 DNA: TGCAGCGTTGAGGACAGATTATACTATGGCTACACCTTC
clone size: many; D gene: TRBD2; J gene: TRBJ2-7; V gene: TRBV12-3/TRBV12-4; CDR3 protein: CASSIGTSGAYEQYF; CDR3 DNA: TGTGCCAGCAGCATCGGGACTAGCGGTGCCTACGAGCAGTACTTC
clone size: .; D gene: .; J gene: TRBJ1-1; V gene: TRBV12-3/TRBV12-4; CDR3 protein: CASSSLGSMNTEAFF; CDR3 DNA: TGTGCCAGCAGCTCACTCGGGTCCATGAACACTGAAGCTTTCTTT
clone size: .; D gene: .; J gene: TRBJ2-2; V gene: TRBV18; CDR3 protein: CASSPQPMRTSGELFF; CDR3 DNA: TGTGCCAGCTCACCACAGCCAATGCGGACATCCGGGGAGCTGTTTTTT
clone size: many; D gene: .; J gene: TRBJ2-7; V gene: TRBV28; CDR3 protein: CASSPVGDEQYF; CDR3 DNA: TGTGCCAGCAGTCCTGTAGGGGACGAGCAGTACTTC
clone size: many; D gene: .; J gene: TRBJ2-3; V gene: TRBV28; CDR3 protein: CASSLFPSEDTQYF; CDR3 DNA: TGTGCCAGCAGTTTATTCCCTAGCGAAGATACGCAGTATTTT
clone size: many; D gene: .; J gene: TRBJ1-1; V gene: TRBV27; CDR3 protein: CASSWKGNTEAFF; CDR3 DNA: TGTGCCAGCAGTTGGAAGGGGAACACTGAAGCTTTCTTT
clone size: .; D gene: .; J gene: TRBJ1-6; V gene: TRBV3-1; CDR3 protein: CASSQAANTNSPLHF; CDR3 DNA: TGTGCCAGCAGCCAAGCGGCAAATACTAATTCACCCCTCCACTTT
clone size: once; D gene: .; J gene: TRBJ1-1; V gene: TRBV27; CDR3 protein: CASSPFGGNAEAFF; CDR3 DNA: TGTGCCAGCAGCCCGTTTGGGGGGAACGCTGAAGCTTTCTTT
clone size: .; D gene: TRBD1; J gene: TRBJ2-5; V gene: TRBV18; CDR3 protein: CASSPRITGGSRETQYF; CDR3 DNA: TGTGCCAGCTCACCAAGAATAACAGGGGGATCCCGCGAGACCCAGTACTTC
clone size: many; D gene: .; J gene: TRBJ2-5; V gene: TRBV24-1; CDR3 protein: CATSEQGLGTQYF; CDR3 DNA: TGTGCCACCAGTGAACAGGGCTTAGGGACCCAGTACTTC
clone size: .; D gene: .; J gene: TRBJ1-2; V gene: TRBV5-6; CDR3 protein: CASSYLAGTGGTF; CDR3 DNA: TGTGCCAGCAGCTACTTAGCCGGGACCGGGGGTACCTTC
clone size: many; D gene: .; J gene: TRBJ1-6; V gene: TRBV30; CDR3 protein: CASSDGLYNSPLHF; CDR3 DNA: TGTGCCAGTTCGGACGGACTGTATAATTCACCCCTCCACTTT
clone size: few; D gene: TRBD2; J gene: TRBJ2-3; V gene: TRBV7-9; CDR3 protein: CASSHGLAGGSDTQYF; CDR3 DNA: TGTGCCAGCAGCCATGGGCTGGCGGGAGGATCAGATACGCAGTATTTT
clone size: .; D gene: TRBD2; J gene: TRBJ2-7; V gene: TRBV7-2; CDR3 protein: CASSFPPASHPGTSGRSRAYEQYF; CDR3 DNA: TGTGCCAGCAGCTTCCCGCCAGCTTCCCATCCCGGGACTAGCGGGAGAAGCCGGGCCTACGAGCAGTACTTC
clone size: many; D gene: .; J gene: TRBJ1-1; V gene: TRBV29-1; CDR3 protein: CSVVRGPNTEAFF; CDR3 DNA: TGCAGCGTTGTACGGGGGCCGAACACTGAAGCTTTCTTT
clone size: .; D gene: TRBD1; J gene: TRBJ1-2; V gene: TRBV25-1; CDR3 protein: CASSEDRLMGGYTF; CDR3 DNA: TGTGCCAGCAGTGAGGACAGGCTTATGGGGGGCTACACCTTC
clone size: few; D gene: .; J gene: TRBJ2-5; V gene: TRBV5-1; CDR3 protein: CASRRSFSQETQYF; CDR3 DNA: TGCGCCAGCCGACGCTCTTTTTCGCAGGAGACCCAGTACTTC
clone size: few; D gene: .; J gene: TRBJ2-3; V gene: TRBV30; CDR3 protein: CAWSGADTQYF; CDR3 DNA: TGTGCCTGGAGTGGGGCGGATACGCAGTATTTT
clone size: many; D gene: .; J gene: TRBJ1-4; V gene: TRBV6-1; CDR3 protein: CASSDRTGKLFF; CDR3 DNA: TGTGCCAGCAGTGATCGAACGGGAAAACTGTTTTTT
clone size: many; D gene: .; J gene: TRBJ2-7; V gene: TRBV7-8; CDR3 protein: CASSWGAGEQYF; CDR3 DNA: TGTGCCAGCAGTTGGGGGGCGGGGGAGCAGTACTTC
clone size: .; D gene: TRBD1; J gene: TRBJ1-5; V gene: TRBV7-8; CDR3 protein: CASSLAEGAASQPQHF; CDR3 DNA: TGTGCCAGCAGCTTAGCAGAGGGGGCGGCTTCACAGCCCCAGCATTTT
clone size: many; D gene: TRBD2; J gene: TRBJ2-1; V gene: TRBV19; CDR3 protein: CASSPRGGRAYNEQFF; CDR3 DNA: TGTGCCAGTAGTCCTCGGGGCGGGAGGGCCTACAATGAGCAGTTCTTC
clone size: many; D gene: .; J gene: TRBJ1-1; V gene: TRBV3-1; CDR3 protein: CASSQGSGEAFF; CDR3 DNA: TGTGCCAGCAGCCAAGGGTCGGGGGAAGCTTTCTTT
clone size: many; D gene: TRBD1; J gene: TRBJ2-1; V gene: TRBV27; CDR3 protein: CASSPTGGAYNEQFF; CDR3 DNA: TGTGCCAGCAGTCCCACAGGGGGCGCTTACAATGAGCAGTTCTTC
clone size: .; D gene: .; J gene: TRBJ2-4; V gene: TRBV5-5; CDR3 protein: CASSLDGSGVNIQYF; CDR3 DNA: TGTGCCAGCAGCTTGGATGGGTCGGGGGTTAACATTCAGTACTTC
clone size: many; D gene: .; J gene: TRBJ1-5; V gene: TRBV5-1; CDR3 protein: CASSQEGGQPQHF; CDR3 DNA: TGTGCCAGCAGCCAAGAAGGTGGGCAGCCCCAGCATTTT
clone size: .; D gene: TRBD2; J gene: TRBJ2-7; V gene: TRBV7-2; CDR3 protein: CASSLPNGLAGAQSWPYEQYF; CDR3 DNA: TGTGCCAGCAGCTTACCAAACGGACTAGCGGGAGCCCAGTCCTGGCCCTACGAGCAGTACTTC